These 19 T cell receptor beta chains share one sample of origin, sequenced in a study of T cell changes during pregnancy in multiple sclerosis. TCRdb's copy holds only in-frame clones and misses some; the assay was immunoSEQ multiplex PCR. The table includes about 50,000 clones, around 92% detected once. Sequencing used CD8+ T cells from peripheral blood mononuclear cells, obtained after pregnancy. The receptors derive from a female donor with multiple sclerosis, enrolled in a pregnancy study.

The V and J genes are TRBV15 and TRBJ2-1, with D possibly being TRBD2 (6 bases). Trimming left V 8 bases short and J 5 bases short, with 22 bases between. Germline V gene data show CDR1 as LNHNV and CDR2 as YYDKDF (reference sequence). CDR3 length: 16 residues. The chain's CDR3 is CATGGVRQELNNEQFF. CDR3 DNA sequence: TGTGCCACCGGAGGGGTCCGGCAGGAATTAAACAATGAGCAGTTCTTC.

This chain joins TRBV4-1 and TRBJ2-5; TRBD2 might be the D (7 bases). The CDR3 has 17 residues. The germline V and J ends were trimmed by 0 bases and 2 bases, with 16 bases remaining between them. The germline V gene encodes CDR1 MGHRA and CDR2 YSYEKL. CDR3 residues: CASSQDRRAGAQETQYF. The CDR3 nucleotides are TGCGCCAGCAGCCAAGATCGGAGGGCGGGGGCGCAAGAGACCCAGTACTTC.

This clone came up once. This chain links TRBV10-1 with TRBJ2-3; D might be TRBD1 (6 bases). Germline values: CDR1 WNHNN, CDR2 SYGVQD (reference sequence). The V gene lost 3 bases and the J gene lost 0 bases, with 13 bases spanning the gap. The CDR3 loop spans 16 amino acids. CDR3 bases: TGCGCCAGCAGTGAAACAGGGATTTCTAGCACAGATACGCAGTATTTT. Translation gives CASSETGISSTDTQYF.

In its sample, this clone was seen once. Here the CDR3 reads CASSLYQGQGQGAFF. CDR3 nucleotide sequence: TGTGCCAGCAGTTTATACCAGGGACAGGGCCAGGGGGCTTTCTTT. This chain uses TRBV27 with TRBJ1-1, with 9 nucleotides matching TRBD1. With V trimmed by 1 base and J by 11 bases, 11 bases remained unmatched. Germline V gene data show CDR1 as MNHEY and CDR2 as SMNVEV (reference sequence). This CDR3 region has 15 residues.

This sequence joins TRBV29-1 and TRBJ1-2; 9 bases agree with TRBD1. CDR3 length equals 17 residues. J gave up 6 bases and V 3 bases, and 17 bases lay outside the gene matches. Germline CDR1 is SQVTM and CDR2 is ANQGSEA. The CDR3 sequence: CSVDRDGQGHVGDGYTF. CDR3 sequence (DNA): TGCAGCGTTGACCGGGACGGACAGGGGCATGTTGGAGATGGCTACACCTTC. Full variable domain (remainder filled in from reference TRBV29-1 and TRBJ1-2): SAVISQKPSRDICQRGTSLTIQCQVDSQVTMMFWYRQQPGQSLTLIATANQGSEATYESGFVIDKFPISRPNLTFSTLTVSNMSPEDSSIYLCSVDRDGQGHVGDGYTFGSGTRLTVV.

V and J are TRBV5-5 and TRBJ1-6, with 8 bases identical to TRBD1. The V segment lost 4 bases and the J segment 7 bases; nucleotides outside the gene matches: 10. CDR1 and CDR2 from the germline V gene are SGHKS and YYEKEE (reference sequence). CDR3 length: 16 amino acids. CDR3 nucleotide sequence: TGTGCCAGCAGCATACAGACGGGACAGGTCAATTCACCCCTCCACTTT. This codes for CASSIQTGQVNSPLHF.

The chain uses TRBV9 and TRBJ1-2; D call uncertain. Trimming cost V 4 bases and J 5 bases, with 6 bases left between them. Germline CDR1 and CDR2: SGDLS and YYNGEE. There are 11 residues in the CDR3. The CDR3 sequence is CASSREYGYTF. The CDR3 DNA is TGTGCCAGCAGCCGGGAGTATGGCTACACCTTC.

CDR3 in amino acids: CASSFPGDYGYTF. CDR3 nucleotide sequence: TGCGCCAGCAGCTTTCCAGGGGACTATGGCTACACCTTC. The chain is built from TRBV5-1 and TRBJ1-2; D may be TRBD1 (6 bases). The germline V gene has CDR1 SGHRS and CDR2 YFSETQ. The CDR3 runs to 13 residues. V dropped 2 bases and J dropped 3 bases, with 8 bases sitting between them. Complete variable domain (other parts from reference TRBV5-1 and TRBJ1-2): KAGVTQTPRYLIKTRGQQVTLSCSPISGHRSVSWYQQTPGQGLQFLFEYFSETQRNKGNFPGRFSGRQFSNSRSEMNVSTLELGDSALYLCASSFPGDYGYTFGSGTRLTVV.

The genes are TRBV6-6 and TRBJ2-1, with 9 bases matching TRBD2. The germline V gene has CDR1 MNHNY and CDR2 SVGAGI (reference sequence). The V and J ends lost 6 bases and 3 bases, in that order; junction bases with no gene match: 6. The CDR3 runs to 15 residues. The DNA for the CDR3 is TGTGCCAGCAGCCCCCTAGCGGGGAACTACAATGAGCAGTTCTTC. Protein product: CASSPLAGNYNEQFF.

The gene calls are TRBV19 and TRBJ1-2; D gene uncertain. Trimming took off 1 base at V and 3 bases at J, with 9 bases between the two ends. Germline V lookup: CDR1 LNHDA, CDR2 SQIVND (reference sequence). This CDR3 is built from 14 residues. The CDR3 region has the DNA TGTGCCAGTAGTATAGTTATAACGGACTATGGCTACACCTTC. Its protein product is CASSIVITDYGYTF.

By share, this clone counts as medium-sized. V usage is TRBV7-2 and J usage is TRBJ2-7; 9 bases map to TRBD1. There are 15 residues in the CDR3. Germline loops: CDR1 SGHTA, CDR2 FQGNSA. The V and J ends lost 5 bases and 6 bases, in that order; junction bases with no gene match: 11. This CDR3 reads CASSPMIGTGREQYF. The CDR3 DNA sequence: TGTGCCAGCAGCCCCATGATCGGGACAGGGCGCGAGCAGTACTTC.

This chain connects TRBV7-2 to TRBJ2-4; a possible D gene is TRBD2 (5 bases). The CDR3 length is 17 residues. The germline CDR1 and CDR2 sequences are SGHTA and FQGNSA. Trimming cost V 5 bases and J 5 bases, with 22 bases left between them. The CDR3 bases are TGTGCCAGCAGCGCCTCCGGGAAATACCCTTTCCAAAACATTCAGTACTTC. Its translation is CASSASGKYPFQNIQYF.

The rearrangement uses TRBV29-1 and TRBJ2-3; no definite D call. Trimming pared 8 bases from V and 3 bases from J, leaving 9 bases between. The CDR3 is 11 residues long. Looked up from germline, CDR1 is SQVTM and CDR2 is ANQGSEA. This chain's CDR3 is CSIWRTDTQYF. In DNA form, the CDR3 reads TGCAGCATCTGGAGAACAGATACGCAGTATTTT.

This chain uses TRBV7-9 with TRBJ2-5; weak D call: TRBD1 (6 bases). The V end lost 3 bases, the J end lost 2 bases, and 13 bases lay between the germline ends. The germline gives CDR1 SEHNR, CDR2 FQNEAQ (reference sequence). The CDR3 has 15 amino acids. The CDR3 protein is CASSLATGIQETQYF. The DNA for the CDR3 is TGTGCCAGCAGCTTGGCAACAGGGATACAAGAGACCCAGTACTTC.

The J gene is TRBJ1-2, the V gene TRBV6-1; TRBD1 is a possible D gene (5 bases). The CDR3 sequence is 16 residues long. Trimming took 4 bases from V and 4 from J, leaving 19 bases between them. The germline V gene encodes CDR1 MNHNS and CDR2 SASEGT. In DNA, the CDR3 is TGTGCCAGCAGTGTAGGTGTCGTACGGGGGAGCTATGGCTACACCTTC. It encodes CASSVGVVRGSYGYTF.

This clone was observed a few times. The chain joins TRBV6-1 to TRBJ2-5; D may be TRBD2 (6 bases). The CDR3 runs to 15 residues. Germline V gives CDR1 MNHNS, CDR2 SASEGT. V was clipped by 10 bases and J by 3 bases, with 21 bases between them. The chain's CDR3 is CATGTPTLRKETQYF. In nucleotides, the CDR3 is TGTGCCACGGGGACTCCAACATTAAGAAAAGAGACCCAGTACTTC.

The genes are TRBV12-5 and TRBJ2-1; weak D call: TRBD2 (6 bases). This CDR3 has 17 amino acids. Per the germline V gene, CDR1 is LGHNT and CDR2 is FRNRAP. V lost 3 bases, J lost 5 bases, and 20 bases lay in between. The CDR3 DNA follows: TGTGCTAGTGGTTTCCTGGCGTCCCCCGGGAGCCACAATGAGCAGTTCTTC. This codes for CASGFLASPGSHNEQFF.

Only a few counts were recorded for this clone. The chain joins TRBV27 to TRBJ1-2, with 9 bases lining up with TRBD1. Germline loops: CDR1 MNHEY, CDR2 SMNVEV (reference sequence). The CDR3 is made up of 16 amino acids. With V trimmed by 3 bases and J by 3 bases, 8 bases remained unmatched. CDR3 DNA sequence: TGTGCCAGCAGTTTCCTAGGACAGGGGCTTTACTATGGCTACACCTTC. Amino acids: CASSFLGQGLYYGYTF.

The rearrangement links TRBV5-4 to TRBJ2-2; unclear D gene. The CDR3 spans 17 residues. Germline values: CDR1 SGHNT, CDR2 YYREEE (reference sequence). V dropped 3 bases and J dropped 2 bases, with 17 bases sitting between them. The CDR3 sequence is CASSSGLDFPNTGELFF. The CDR3 DNA sequence: TGTGCCAGCAGCTCCGGCCTCGACTTCCCTAACACCGGGGAGCTGTTTTTT.